The 22 T cell receptor beta chains presented below share a single source sample, sequenced in a study of tumor-infiltrating lymphocytes in primary liver carcinoma. Without any cell sorting, roughly 20-30 mg of bulk tissue yielded co-extracted RNA and DNA. TCR beta cDNA was made from approximately 540 ng total RNA with a constant-region primer. ARM-PCR was slightly modified, and three nested multiplex PCR rounds with it gave rise to the TCR beta libraries. Use of TRBV1-TRBV30 forward primers with a C-beta reverse primer characterized the first two PCR rounds, which lasted around 9 cycles each. A single record per CDR3 protein comes from TCRdb applying MiXCR to the multiplex PCR reads. The sample holds about 66,000 distinct CDR3 sequences; approximately 74% are singletons and the top ten take 40% to 45%. The material sequenced was liver tumor tissue from sampling region 4. Specified subset: tumor region T4, right-lateral pole. All receptors come from a man aged 35 to 55 with primary liver carcinoma and hepatitis B virus infection.

This clonotype was counted at least ten times. The chain joins TRBV6-2 or TRBV6-3 to TRBJ2-5, with a tentative D call TRBD2 (5 bases). The CDR3 has 12 residues. From germline, CDR1 is MNHEY and CDR2 SVGEGT. The V and J ends lost 6 bases and 4 bases respectively, with 9 bases between them. The CDR3 is CASRPGLETQYF. CDR3 coding DNA: TGTGCCAGCAGACCGGGATTAGAGACCCAGTACTTC.

Comments on this clonotype: At one end, the junction sequence differs from germline, possibly due to a read error. This chain joins TRBV6-1 and TRBJ1-5; D is possibly TRBD1 (5 bases). Germline-derived CDR1 and CDR2 are MNHNS and SASEGT. CDR3 size: 15 residues. As DNA, the CDR3 is TGTGCCAGCAGCCAGACAGCTGATAGCGATCAGCCCCAGCATTTT. Amino acid sequence: CASSQTADSDQPQHF.

V usage is TRBV6-5 and J usage is TRBJ2-1, with 9 bases aligning to TRBD2. CDR1 and CDR2 (germline): MNHEY, SVGAGI. The CDR3 is 14 residues long. CDR3 region: CGCSRLADYNEQFF. As DNA, the CDR3 is TGTGGCTGCAGTCGACTAGCGGATTACAATGAGCAGTTCTTC.

With respect to this clonotype: This may stem from a read error, because a much larger clone lies one nucleotide away. The rearrangement links TRBV2 to TRBJ2-7, with D possibly being TRBD1 (6 bases). The CDR3 spans 13 residues. From germline, CDR1 is SNHLY and CDR2 FYNNEI. The DNA of the CDR3 is TGTGCCAACAGTGAACAGGGCATGAACGAGCAGTACTTC. It is translated as CANSEQGMNEQYF. The variable domain in full, with the rest retrieved from reference TRBV2 and TRBJ2-7, is EPEVTQTPSHQVTQMGQEVILRCVPISNHLYFYWYRQILGQKVEFLVSFYNNEISEKSEIFDDQFSVERPDGSNFTLKIRSTKLEDSAMYFCANSEQGMNEQYFGPGTRLTVT.

The chain has TRBV29-1 and TRBJ2-5, with a tentative D call TRBD1 (8 bases). V lost 4 bases and J lost 2, with 23 bases in between. The CDR3 is 17 amino acids. Germline CDR1 is SQVTM and CDR2 is ANQGSEA. The CDR3 loop is CSVVFKRGQGLQETQYF. The CDR3 nucleotides are TGCAGCGTTGTTTTTAAACGAGGACAGGGACTACAAGAGACCCAGTACTTC.

As concerns this clonotype: A read error is possible here, since a much larger clone lies one base away. This sequence joins TRBV6-5 and TRBJ1-5, with a tentative D call TRBD1 (5 bases). Germline CDR1 reads MNHEY; CDR2 reads SVGAGI. There are 13 residues in the CDR3. In DNA, the CDR3 is TGTGCCAGCGGGGACGGTAGCAATCAGCTCCAGCATTTT. This translates into CASGDGSNQLQHF.

As regards this clonotype: Given a much more abundant clone one base away, this may be a read error. The V and J genes are TRBV18 and TRBJ1-4, with D possibly being TRBD1 (5 bases). The germline V gene encodes CDR1 KGHSH and CDR2 LQKENI. This CDR3 is built from 13 residues. CDR3 region: CVSSAGLSEKLFF. The CDR3 DNA reads TGTGTCAGCTCGGCGGGGCTAAGTGAAAAACTGTTTTTT.

On this clonotype: The junction departs from the called germline gene at one end, perhaps through a read error. This rearrangement joins TRBV4-2 to TRBJ2-1, with 7 bases identical to TRBD2. The germline CDR1 and CDR2 sequences are LGHNA and YNFKEQ. The CDR3 has 17 amino acids. The CDR3 loop reads CASSQEVAGASYDEQFF. CDR3 nucleotide sequence: TGTGCCAGCAGCCAAGAGGTAGCGGGTGCCTCCTACGATGAGCAGTTCTTC.

Worth noting for this clonotype: One end of the junction does not line up with germline, which may come from a read error. V gene TRBV12-3 or TRBV12-4 combines with J gene TRBJ2-7; D uncertain. The CDR3 has 11 amino acids. The CDR3 sequence is CVSSSSYKQYF. Written as DNA, the CDR3 is TGTGTCAGCAGTTCTTCTTACAAGCAGTACTTC.

This clonotype was counted ten times or more. Its ends do not fully match the called genes, so a read error is possible. The CDR3 spells CASSYGPHDGTQYF. The CDR3 nucleotides are TGTGCCAGCAGTTACGGCCCTCACGACGGGACCCAATACTTC. This chain links TRBV6-6 with TRBJ2-5; either TRBD1 or TRBD2 may supply D (5 bases each). This CDR3 spans 14 amino acids. Germline V gene lookup returns CDR1 MNHNY and CDR2 SVGAGI (reference sequence).

A remark on this clonotype: One end of the junction varies from germline; a read error may be responsible. J is TRBJ2-5 and V is TRBV4-3; no firm D call. CDR3 length: 13 amino acids. Germline assignment: CDR1 LGHNA and CDR2 YSLEER. CDR3 sequence reads: CASNQGHGETRYF. The CDR3 DNA reads TGCGCCAGCAACCAAGGCCACGGAGAGACCCGGTACTTC.

Worth noting for this clonotype: With a much larger clone just one base away, this may be a read error. In DNA form, the CDR3 reads TGTGCCAACAGTCGGGGGGGACTACATTACGAGCAGTACTTC. Its translation: CANSRGGLHYEQYF. This rearrangement joins TRBV28 to TRBJ2-7; 8 bases line up with TRBD2. The CDR3 has 14 residues. The germline gives CDR1 MDHEN, CDR2 SYDVKM.

Points on this clonotype: A junction boundary mismatches the germline segment, possibly from a read error. CDR3 loop: CSVEDDGGALSYNDQFF. CDR3 bases: TGCAGCGTTGAAGATGACGGGGGAGCCCTTTCCTACAATGATCAGTTCTTC. The rearrangement uses TRBV29-1 and TRBJ2-1; tentatively, D is TRBD2 (6 bases). This CDR3 has 17 residues. Germline V CDR1 and CDR2: SQVTM, ANQGSEA.

The genes are TRBV7-9 and TRBJ2-7; 9 nucleotides line up with TRBD2. CDR3 length: 14 residues. From germline, CDR1 is SEHNR and CDR2 FQNEAQ (reference sequence). V dropped 8 bases and J dropped 5; count of bases not matched to a gene: 10. The CDR3 DNA follows: TGTGCCAGCTGCCGGACTAGCGAGTACCACGAGCAGTACTTC. Translated, it gives CASCRTSEYHEQYF.

This clonotype has just one count. An end of the junction does not agree with germline; a read error may underlie this. The V call is TRBV5-6, the J call TRBJ2-1; the match to TRBD2 covers 8 bases. The CDR3 runs to 16 residues. Germline V gene sequence: CDR1 SGHDT, CDR2 YYEEEE. CDR3 loop: CASSSPGLVGLNEQFF. CDR3 nucleotides: TGCGCCAGCAGCTCACCGGGACTAGTTGGGTTGAATGAGCAGTTCTTC. Drawing the rest from reference TRBV5-6 and TRBJ2-1, the complete variable domain is DAGVTQSPTHLIKTRGQQVTLRCSPKSGHDTVSWYQQALGQGPQFIFQYYEEEERQRGNFPDRFSGHQFPNYSSELNVNALLLGDSALYLCASSSPGLVGLNEQFFGPGTRLTVL.

As for this clonotype: It is likely a read error, because the conserved phenylalanine at the end of the CDR3 is missing. The chain employs TRBV4-3 and TRBJ1-1, with D hard to call. There are 13 residues in the CDR3. Germline loops: CDR1 LGHNA, CDR2 YSLEER. Trimming removed 0 bases at V and 8 bases at J, with 10 bases between. In nucleotides, the CDR3 is TGCGCCAGCAGCCAAGATACCACGTCCGAAGCTTTCATA. It is translated as CASSQDTTSEAFI.

In this sample, this clonotype turned up a few times. The chain combines TRBV6-1 with TRBJ1-4; D is unclear. CDR3 size: 16 residues. Germline V lookup: CDR1 MNHNS, CDR2 SASEGT. DNA for the CDR3: TGTGTTAGCAGTGAACGAGGTGTACAAGTGGGAGAAAAACTGTTTTTT. Encoded protein: CVSSERGVQVGEKLFF.

V and J are TRBV6-2 or TRBV6-3 and TRBJ2-7; 7 nucleotides line up with TRBD1. The germline V gene has CDR1 MNHEY and CDR2 SVGEGT. The CDR3 has 15 residues. V gave up 3 bases and J gave up 4 bases; unmatched junction bases: 9. Here the CDR3 reads CASSYYLDRAYEQYF. CDR3 DNA: TGTGCCAGCAGTTATTACCTAGACAGGGCATACGAGCAGTACTTC.

As regards this clonotype: It may be a read error: a sequence one base away is much more abundant. The chain combines TRBV12-3 or TRBV12-4 with TRBJ2-7, with TRBD1 matching 8 bases. J gave up 6 bases and V 2 bases, and 15 bases lay outside the gene matches. CDR3 length equals 17 residues. The DNA of the CDR3 is TGTGCCAGCAGTTTACAACTTGGGGACAGGACAGACCGCGAGCAGTACTTC. This translates into CASSLQLGDRTDREQYF.

To note about this clonotype: A much more abundant neighbour one base away suggests this may be a read error. The genes are TRBV30 and TRBJ1-5; a possible D gene is TRBD1 (6 bases). Per germline, CDR1 GTSNPN and CDR2 SVGIG (reference sequence). This CDR3 is 15 amino acids long. The CDR3 is CAWALAGGRNQPQRF. In DNA form, the CDR3 reads TGTGCCTGGGCCCTCGCGGGGGGCCGCAATCAGCCCCAGCGTTTT.

This clonotype was counted a few times. The rearrangement uses TRBV29-1 and TRBJ2-7; 10 positions agree with TRBD2. The V gene end was trimmed by 7 bases and the J gene end by 4 bases; junction bases not matched to a gene: 10. This CDR3 region has 14 residues. From germline, CDR1 is SQVTM and CDR2 ANQGSEA. DNA of the CDR3: TGCAGCGCCCAGGGGCTAGCGGGAGATTACGAGCAGTACTTC. This sequence encodes CSAQGLAGDYEQYF.

About this clonotype itself: Because it lacks the conserved phenylalanine or tryptophan at the end, this CDR3 is likely a read error. The chain employs TRBV10-3 and TRBJ2-6, with 8 bases lining up with TRBD2. Looked up from germline, CDR1 is ENHRY and CDR2 is SYGVKD. The ends lost 10 bases at V and 2 bases at J; junction bases unmatched: 4. The CDR3 loop spans 14 amino acids. The DNA of the CDR3 is TGTGCCACTCGGGGGGGAACTGGGGCCAACGTCCTGACTCTC. Protein sequence: CATRGGTGANVLTL.